Listed below are T cell receptor beta chains from one sample, sequenced in a study of immune heterogeneity within non-small cell lung tumors. TCRdb re-called the multiplex PCR reads through MiXCR, storing one row per CDR3 protein. The sample comprises about 3,000 distinct CDR3 sequences, approximately 55% of which are singletons, and around a tenth rests with the top ten. The sequencing sample was made of lung tumor tissue. These receptors all stem from a man aged 55-75 years with non-small cell lung cancer. Each CDR3 is given with its conserved first and last residue. A D gene is named only where the DNA matches it firmly.

D gene: -
V gene: TRBV6-1
CDR3 protein: CASSRGIPYEQYF

D gene: -
V gene: TRBV20-1
CDR3 protein: CSARRPGRDRSGGEQYF

D gene: TRBD2
V gene: TRBV5-5
CDR3 protein: CASSPGLAGGISGIEQYF

D gene: -
V gene: TRBV19
CDR3 protein: CASSRAGTDTQYF

D gene: TRBD2
V gene: TRBV2
CDR3 protein: CASSEGVGDYYEQYF

D gene: -
V gene: TRBV6-4
CDR3 protein: CASKERDTLTGELFF

D gene: TRBD1
V gene: TRBV27
CDR3 protein: CASSLDRDRVTEAFF

D gene: -
V gene: TRBV27
CDR3 protein: CASSRRVSNEKLFF

D gene: -
V gene: TRBV4-3
CDR3 protein: CASSQGRAGEGEQFF

D gene: TRBD1
V gene: TRBV6-2/TRBV6-3
CDR3 protein: CASRIQGAGNSPLHF

D gene: -
V gene: TRBV6-1
CDR3 protein: CASSGCSSGANVLTF

D gene: -
V gene: TRBV27
CDR3 protein: CATQGSLSYEQYF

D gene: TRBD2
V gene: TRBV6-1
CDR3 protein: CASSEEPSGSYEQYF

D gene: -
V gene: TRBV20-1
CDR3 protein: CSARREITGELFF

D gene: -
V gene: TRBV14
CDR3 protein: CASSQPPGELVF

D gene: TRBD1
V gene: TRBV6-2/TRBV6-3
CDR3 protein: CASSYPGQRSSYEQYF

D gene: -
V gene: TRBV19
CDR3 protein: CASSIGQAYSYEQYF

D gene: -
V gene: TRBV19
CDR3 protein: CASSRSPGLGNSPLHF

D gene: -
V gene: TRBV5-1
CDR3 protein: CASSLPTAAYEQYF

D gene: -
V gene: TRBV7-2
CDR3 protein: CASSLAVGGDEQFF

D gene: TRBD1
V gene: TRBV4-3
CDR3 protein: CASSQDRGTYEQYF

D gene: -
V gene: TRBV28
CDR3 protein: CASDARLGGHGYTF

D gene: -
V gene: TRBV19
CDR3 protein: CASGPGYSNQPQHF

D gene: -
V gene: TRBV7-9
CDR3 protein: CASRTGNYNEQFF

D gene: -
V gene: TRBV28
CDR3 protein: CASSKHLGRGTGEQFF

D gene: -
V gene: TRBV6-5
CDR3 protein: CASSYDTGPYGYTF

D gene: -
V gene: TRBV6-1
CDR3 protein: CASRRALVSSGANVLTF

D gene: TRBD2
V gene: TRBV27
CDR3 protein: CASSTLGLAAGANVLTF

D gene: -
V gene: TRBV2
CDR3 protein: CASSPRAATGEQYF

D gene: TRBD2
V gene: TRBV20-1
CDR3 protein: CSASGRGSSYNEQFF

D gene: -
V gene: TRBV7-9
CDR3 protein: CASSGNLNYGYTF

D gene: -
V gene: TRBV5-1
CDR3 protein: CASSLQGRDEKLFF

D gene: -
V gene: TRBV19
CDR3 protein: CASRSGPQNTGELFF

D gene: -
V gene: TRBV27
CDR3 protein: CASSPRQERSYNSPLHF

D gene: -
V gene: TRBV20-1
CDR3 protein: CSAKQLSSYNEQFF

D gene: TRBD1
V gene: TRBV19
CDR3 protein: CATSLGGYQPQHF

D gene: TRBD1
V gene: TRBV6-1
CDR3 protein: CASRVGQGDQPQHF

D gene: -
V gene: TRBV9
CDR3 protein: CASSPHPPGAGTEAFF

D gene: -
V gene: TRBV6-2/TRBV6-3
CDR3 protein: CASRSGGTGGNEQYF

D gene: TRBD1
V gene: TRBV7-2
CDR3 protein: CASSSSSNRGSNGELFF

D gene: TRBD2
V gene: TRBV30
CDR3 protein: CAWSRTSGSAETQYF

D gene: -
V gene: TRBV27
CDR3 protein: CASGYITSYEQYF

D gene: -
V gene: TRBV5-4
CDR3 protein: CASSLSRGYGYTF

D gene: TRBD2
V gene: TRBV6-5
CDR3 protein: CASSYSGTSGTGELFF

D gene: TRBD2
V gene: TRBV20-1
CDR3 protein: CSAEGGRAGANVLTF

D gene: -
V gene: TRBV6-1
CDR3 protein: CASSARLLQDGGYTF

D gene: -
V gene: TRBV28
CDR3 protein: CASSLLIGNTEAFF

D gene: TRBD2
V gene: TRBV7-9
CDR3 protein: CASSLVAGAGGEQYF

D gene: -
V gene: TRBV7-9
CDR3 protein: CASSSTEANYGYTF

D gene: -
V gene: TRBV20-1
CDR3 protein: CSAGGLLGGELFF

D gene: -
V gene: TRBV20-1
CDR3 protein: CSAGKGFNYEQYF

D gene: TRBD2
V gene: TRBV27
CDR3 protein: CASSLWASGTQETQYF

D gene: TRBD2
V gene: TRBV28
CDR3 protein: CASRETGTSGSYNDQFF

D gene: TRBD2
V gene: TRBV4-3
CDR3 protein: CASSQDLSGALATYEQYF

D gene: -
V gene: TRBV7-9
CDR3 protein: CASWDALNEQFF

D gene: TRBD1
V gene: TRBV30
CDR3 protein: CAWGRRGTDNQPQHF

D gene: -
V gene: TRBV25-1
CDR3 protein: CASSDRTGTQQYF